This note documents a single T cell receptor (beta chain) sequence. Its target is not known. The CDR3 is made up of 15 amino acids. Germline CDR1 LNHNV, CDR2 YYDKDF (reference sequence). J lost 10 bases, V lost 1 base, and 9 bases had no gene match. This entry belongs to a study of PD-1 blockade in mismatch repair-deficient tumors. In the study overall: Patients had 12 mismatch repair-deficient cancer types, all previously treated and progressing.

Every patient had mismatch repair deficiency by PCR or immunohistochemistry. TCR sequencing covered a few patients who responded to pembrolizumab. Clones were read by immunoSEQ multiplex PCR, and TCRdb kept only the in-frame ones, dropping some. The sample shows some 70,000 clones, 60% to 80% of them seen only once. General study points: Tumor-resident clones, often absent from pretreatment blood, expanded after pembrolizumab and then contracted.

The V and J genes are TRBV15 and TRBJ2-1; TRBD2 agrees at 8 bases. The sequence was collected from an adult with mismatch repair-deficient cancer. The sequences come from peripheral blood, collected 2 weeks after starting pembrolizumab. The CDR3 DNA reads as TGTGCCACCAGCAGAGCATGGACTAGCCGGGAGGAGCAGTTCTTC. Translation: CATSRAWTSREEQFF.